This T cell receptor beta chain was sequenced during a study of somatic mutations in cytotoxic T cells in rheumatoid arthritis. Study overall: No treatment had yet been given when patient blood (approximately 29 ml EDTA) was drawn, right after diagnosis. Overall study results and limits: Antigens recognized by the expanded CD8+ clones were unknown. About an eighth of the roughly 60 patients had a largest CD8+ clone above 20% of CD8+ cells. Healthy controls did not share the age-linked increase in CD8+ clonality seen in rheumatoid arthritis patients.

Details on this clone: What it binds is not known.

V gave up 2 bases and J gave up 8 bases, with 15 bases separating them. This CDR3 contains 14 residues. Germline V gene sequence: CDR1 MNHEY, CDR2 SVGAGI. Assay used: immunoSEQ multiplex PCR; TCRdb lists only in-frame clones, some missing. The sample includes some 21,000 clones, roughly 80% of them seen just once. What was sequenced was CD8+ T cells sorted from blood. This sequence joins TRBV6-5 and TRBJ1-2; D possibly corresponds to TRBD1 (5 bases). The source is an adult with rheumatoid arthritis. The CDR3 protein is CASSYGTTLGGYTF. CDR3 nucleotides: TGTGCCAGCAGTTACGGGACCACTCTCGGGGGCTACACCTTC.